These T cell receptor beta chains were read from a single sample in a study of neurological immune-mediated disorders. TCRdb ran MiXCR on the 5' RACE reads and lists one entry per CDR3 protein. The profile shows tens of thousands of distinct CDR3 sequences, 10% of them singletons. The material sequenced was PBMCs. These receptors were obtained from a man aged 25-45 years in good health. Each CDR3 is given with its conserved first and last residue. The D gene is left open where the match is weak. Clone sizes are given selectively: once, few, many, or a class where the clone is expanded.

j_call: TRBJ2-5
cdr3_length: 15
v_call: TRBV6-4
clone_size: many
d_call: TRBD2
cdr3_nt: TGTGCCAGCAGTGCGGGTAGCGGGAATTCAAAGACCCAGTACTTC
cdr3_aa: CASSAGSGNSKTQYF

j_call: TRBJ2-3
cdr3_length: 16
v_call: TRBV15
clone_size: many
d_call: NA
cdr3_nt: TGTGCCACCAGCCCCCCCCGGCTTGGGGCCTCAGATACGCAGTATTTT
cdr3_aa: CATSPPRLGASDTQYF

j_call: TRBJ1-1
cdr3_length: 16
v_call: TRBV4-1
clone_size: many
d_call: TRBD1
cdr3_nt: TGCGCCAGCAGCCAAGAACCCGGACAGGGTGGGACTGAAGCTTTCTTT
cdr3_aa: CASSQEPGQGGTEAFF

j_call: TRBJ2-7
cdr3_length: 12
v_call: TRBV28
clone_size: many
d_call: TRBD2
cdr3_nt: TGTGCCACCCGTAGCGGGAGTGACGAGCAGTACTTC
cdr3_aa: CATRSGSDEQYF

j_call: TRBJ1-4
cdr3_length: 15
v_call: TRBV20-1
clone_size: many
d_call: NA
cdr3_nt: TGCAGTGCTAGAGGGGGGTCCTCAGAGGGTGAAAAACTGTTTTTT
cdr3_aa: CSARGGSSEGEKLFF

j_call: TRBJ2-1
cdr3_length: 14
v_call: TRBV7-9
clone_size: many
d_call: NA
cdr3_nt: TGTGCCAGCAGCTTAAGGGGGAATAACAATGAGCAGTTCTTC
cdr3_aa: CASSLRGNNNEQFF

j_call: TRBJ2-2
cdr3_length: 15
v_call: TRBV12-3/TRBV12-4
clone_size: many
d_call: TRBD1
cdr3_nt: TGTGCCAGCAGTCTGCCGGACAGGCCCACCGGGGAGCTGTTTTTT
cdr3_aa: CASSLPDRPTGELFF

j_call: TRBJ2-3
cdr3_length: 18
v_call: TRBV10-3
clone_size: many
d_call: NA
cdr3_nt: TGTGCCATATCACTTCCGGCCACTCCGGCCACTAGCACAGATACGCAGTATTTT
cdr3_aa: CAISLPATPATSTDTQYF

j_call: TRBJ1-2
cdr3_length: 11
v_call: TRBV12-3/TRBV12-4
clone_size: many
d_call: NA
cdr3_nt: TGTGCCAGCAGTTTGACTGGGGGATCCACCTTC
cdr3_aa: CASSLTGGSTF

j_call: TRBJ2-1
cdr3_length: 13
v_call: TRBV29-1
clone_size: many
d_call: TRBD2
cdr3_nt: TGCAGCGTCCCTAGCGGGAGCGGCAATGAGCAGTTCTTC
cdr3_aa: CSVPSGSGNEQFF

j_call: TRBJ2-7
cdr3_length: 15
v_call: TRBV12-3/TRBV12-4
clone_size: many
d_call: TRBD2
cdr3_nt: TGTGCCAGCAGTTCGCGACTAGCGGGATCCTACGAGCAGTACTTC
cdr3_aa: CASSSRLAGSYEQYF

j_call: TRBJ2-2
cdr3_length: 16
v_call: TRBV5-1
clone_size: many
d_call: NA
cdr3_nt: TGCGCCAGCAGCTTAGGACTACTTCAGGGGTCCGGGGAGCTGTTTTTT
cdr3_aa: CASSLGLLQGSGELFF

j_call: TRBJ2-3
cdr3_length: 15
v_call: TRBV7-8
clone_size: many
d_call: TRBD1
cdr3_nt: TGTGCCAGCAGCTCATACGGACAGGAGACAGATACGCAGTATTTT
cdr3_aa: CASSSYGQETDTQYF

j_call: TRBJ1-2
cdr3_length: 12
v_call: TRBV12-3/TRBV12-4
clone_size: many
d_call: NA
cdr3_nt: TGTGCCAGCACCTCATGGAAGGTTGGCTACACCTTC
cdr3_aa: CASTSWKVGYTF

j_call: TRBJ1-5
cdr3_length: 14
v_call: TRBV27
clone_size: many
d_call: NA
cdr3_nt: TGTGCCAGCAGAACAGGGCAAAGCAATCAGCCCCAGCATTTT
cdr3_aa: CASRTGQSNQPQHF

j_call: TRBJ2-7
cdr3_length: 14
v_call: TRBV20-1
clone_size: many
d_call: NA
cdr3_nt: TGCAGTGCTACCGCGATGGGGCTAATCTACGAGCAGTACTTC
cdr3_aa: CSATAMGLIYEQYF

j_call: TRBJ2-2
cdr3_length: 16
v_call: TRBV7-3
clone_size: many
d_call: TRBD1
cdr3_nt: TGTGCCAGCAGCTTAACATCAGGGGGCTACACCGGGGAGCTGTTTTTT
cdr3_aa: CASSLTSGGYTGELFF

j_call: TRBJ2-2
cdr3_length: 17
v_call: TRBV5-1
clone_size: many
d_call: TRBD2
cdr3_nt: TGCGCCAGCAGCTCGGAACCGGCAGGGACTAGCGGGAGGGGCCGGTTTTTT
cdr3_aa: CASSSEPAGTSGRGRFF

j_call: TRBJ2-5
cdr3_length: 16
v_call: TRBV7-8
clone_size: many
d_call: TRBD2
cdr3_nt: TGTGCCAGCAGCTTATGGGCGGGAGGGCCGGGGGAGACCCAGTACTTC
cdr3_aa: CASSLWAGGPGETQYF

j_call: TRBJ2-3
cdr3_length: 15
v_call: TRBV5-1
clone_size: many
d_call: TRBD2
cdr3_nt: TGCGCCAGCAGCTCGGGACTAGCGGGAGCGGATACGCAGTATTTT
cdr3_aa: CASSSGLAGADTQYF

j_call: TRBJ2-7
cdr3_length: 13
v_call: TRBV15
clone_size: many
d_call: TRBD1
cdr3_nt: TGTGCCACCGCGGACAGGGCCTCCTACGAGCAGTACTTC
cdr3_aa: CATADRASYEQYF

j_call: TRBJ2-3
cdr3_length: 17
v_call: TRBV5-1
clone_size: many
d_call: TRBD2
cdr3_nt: TGCGCCAGCAGCTTGGCCACACTAGCGGGAGGAGCAGATACGCAGTATTTT
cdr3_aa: CASSLATLAGGADTQYF

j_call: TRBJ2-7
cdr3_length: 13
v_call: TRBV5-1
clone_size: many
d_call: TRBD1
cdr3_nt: TGCGCCAGCAGCTTGGGCTCCGGACAGGGCGCCGACTTC
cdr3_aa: CASSLGSGQGADF

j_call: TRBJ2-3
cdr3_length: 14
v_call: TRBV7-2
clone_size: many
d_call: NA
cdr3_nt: TGTGCCAGCAGCTTAGACCTAGGGGAGGATACGCAGTATTTT
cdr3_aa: CASSLDLGEDTQYF

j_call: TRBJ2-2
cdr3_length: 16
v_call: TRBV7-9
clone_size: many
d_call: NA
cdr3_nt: TGTGCCAGCAGTTTGATCACCCGCGCCCACACCGGGGAGCTGTTTTTT
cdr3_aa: CASSLITRAHTGELFF

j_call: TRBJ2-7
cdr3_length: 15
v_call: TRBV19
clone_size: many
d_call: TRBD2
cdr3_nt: TGTGCCAGTAGTATTGGGCTAGCGGGATACTACGAGCAGTACTTC
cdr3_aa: CASSIGLAGYYEQYF

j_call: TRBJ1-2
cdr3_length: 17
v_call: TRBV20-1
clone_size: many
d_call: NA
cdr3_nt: TGCAGTGCCATTCCCGGGGGAGGGAGGGGGGTAGGGCTTGGCTACACCTTC
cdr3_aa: CSAIPGGGRGVGLGYTF

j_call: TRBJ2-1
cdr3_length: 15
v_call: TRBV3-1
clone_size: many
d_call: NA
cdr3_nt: TGTGCCAGCAGCCAAGGGGACCACACGGGGAATGAGCAGTTCTTC
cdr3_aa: CASSQGDHTGNEQFF

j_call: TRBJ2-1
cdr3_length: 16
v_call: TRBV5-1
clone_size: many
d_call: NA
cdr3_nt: TGCGCCAGCAGCGGTGGGGCGAGCGGTGTATGGAATGAGCAGTTCTTC
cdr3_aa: CASSGGASGVWNEQFF

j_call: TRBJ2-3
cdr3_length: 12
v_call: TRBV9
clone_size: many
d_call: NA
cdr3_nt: TGTGCCAGCAGCGTGGAGGGGGATACGCAGTATTTT
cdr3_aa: CASSVEGDTQYF

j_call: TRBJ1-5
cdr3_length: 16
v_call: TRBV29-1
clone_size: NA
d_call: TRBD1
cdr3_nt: TGCAGCGTTGAGGTGCAGGGGGGAAGTAGCAATCAGCCCCAGCATTTT
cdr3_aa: CSVEVQGGSSNQPQHF

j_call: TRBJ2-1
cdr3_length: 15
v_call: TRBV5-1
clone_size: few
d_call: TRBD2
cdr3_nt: TGCGCCAGCAGCTGGGCTAGCGGGAGGGGTGATGAGCAGTTCTTC
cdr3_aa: CASSWASGRGDEQFF

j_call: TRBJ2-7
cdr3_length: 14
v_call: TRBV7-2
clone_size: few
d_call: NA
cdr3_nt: TGTGCCAGCAGCTTAGTTGGGGGGTCCTACGAGCAGTACTTC
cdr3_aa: CASSLVGGSYEQYF

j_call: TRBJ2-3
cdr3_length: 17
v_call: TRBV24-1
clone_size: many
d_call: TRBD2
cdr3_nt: TGTGCCACCAGTAGAGGGGGACTAGCCGGAGACACAGATACGCAGTATTTT
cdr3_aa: CATSRGGLAGDTDTQYF

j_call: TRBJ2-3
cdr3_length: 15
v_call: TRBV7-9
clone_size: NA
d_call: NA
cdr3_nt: TGTGCCAGCAGCCCGTTGCGCCTTAACACAGATACGCAGTATTTT
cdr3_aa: CASSPLRLNTDTQYF

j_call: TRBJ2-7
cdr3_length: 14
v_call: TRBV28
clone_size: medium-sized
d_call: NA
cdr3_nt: TGTGCCAGCAGTTTATGGGGGCGCACGGGCGAGCAGTACTTC
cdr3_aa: CASSLWGRTGEQYF

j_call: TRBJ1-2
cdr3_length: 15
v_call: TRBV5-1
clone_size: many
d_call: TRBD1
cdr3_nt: TGCGCCAGCAGCCCATCAGGACAGGGGGCGCGCGGCTACACCTTC
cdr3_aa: CASSPSGQGARGYTF

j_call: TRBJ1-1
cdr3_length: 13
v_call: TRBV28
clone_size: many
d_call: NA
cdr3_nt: TGTGCCAGCAGATCAGGGGCAGGCACTGAAGCTTTCTTT
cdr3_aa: CASRSGAGTEAFF

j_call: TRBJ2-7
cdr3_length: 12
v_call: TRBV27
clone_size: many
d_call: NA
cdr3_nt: TGTGCCAGCCACCCGGGGCCCTACGAGCAGTACTTC
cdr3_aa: CASHPGPYEQYF

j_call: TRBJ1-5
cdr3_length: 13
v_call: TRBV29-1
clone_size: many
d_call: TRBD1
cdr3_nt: TGCAGCGTCGTACAGGGGGCGGATCAGCCCCAGCATTTT
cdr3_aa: CSVVQGADQPQHF

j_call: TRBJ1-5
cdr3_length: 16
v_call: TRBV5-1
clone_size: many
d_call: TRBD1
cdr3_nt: TGCGCCAGCAGCGAGGGGACAGGGGGGGGCAATCAGCCCCAGCATTTT
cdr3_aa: CASSEGTGGGNQPQHF

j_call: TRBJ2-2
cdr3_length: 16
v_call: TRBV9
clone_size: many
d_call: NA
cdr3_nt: TGTGCCAGCAGCTCCCGTGGGATAGAAAACACCGGGGAGCTGTTTTTT
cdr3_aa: CASSSRGIENTGELFF

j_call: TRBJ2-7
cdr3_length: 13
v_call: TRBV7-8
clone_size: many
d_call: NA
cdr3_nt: TGTGCCAGCAGCTTAGGTTTATCCTACGAGCAGTACTTC
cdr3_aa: CASSLGLSYEQYF

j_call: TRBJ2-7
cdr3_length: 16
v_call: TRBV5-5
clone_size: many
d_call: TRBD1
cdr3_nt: TGTGCCAGCAGCCCACGGGACAGTTTAGGATCCTACGAGCAGTACTTC
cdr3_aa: CASSPRDSLGSYEQYF

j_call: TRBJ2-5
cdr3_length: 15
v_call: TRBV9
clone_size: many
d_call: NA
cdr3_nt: TGTGCCAGCAGCGTAGAAACAGGCCTTCAAGAGACCCAGTACTTC
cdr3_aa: CASSVETGLQETQYF

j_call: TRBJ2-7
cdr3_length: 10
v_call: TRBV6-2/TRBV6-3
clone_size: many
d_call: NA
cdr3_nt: TGTGCCAGCAGGGACTACGAGCAGTACTTC
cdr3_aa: CASRDYEQYF

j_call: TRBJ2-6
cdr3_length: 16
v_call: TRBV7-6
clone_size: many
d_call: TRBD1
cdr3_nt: TGTGCCAGCAGCTTGGGACAGGGGTCTGGGGCCAACGTCCTGACTTTC
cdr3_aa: CASSLGQGSGANVLTF

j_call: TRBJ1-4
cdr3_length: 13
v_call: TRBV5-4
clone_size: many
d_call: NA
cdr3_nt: TGTGCCAGCAGCTTGGCAGGGACTATTAAACTGTTTTTT
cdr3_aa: CASSLAGTIKLFF

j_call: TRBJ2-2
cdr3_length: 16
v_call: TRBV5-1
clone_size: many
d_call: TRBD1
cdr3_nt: TGCGCCAGCAGGCGCCAGACAGGGGGCGTAACCGGGGAGCTGTTTTTT
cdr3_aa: CASRRQTGGVTGELFF

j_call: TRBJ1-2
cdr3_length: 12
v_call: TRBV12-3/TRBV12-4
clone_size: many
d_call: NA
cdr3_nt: TGTGCCAGCAGTTTATCAGGGGTTAGCTACACCTTC
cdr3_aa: CASSLSGVSYTF

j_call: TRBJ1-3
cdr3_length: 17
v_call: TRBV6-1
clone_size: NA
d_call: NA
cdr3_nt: TGTGCCAGCAGTGAAAGAGGCGATCGGAGCTCTGGAAACACCATATATTTT
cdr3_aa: CASSERGDRSSGNTIYF

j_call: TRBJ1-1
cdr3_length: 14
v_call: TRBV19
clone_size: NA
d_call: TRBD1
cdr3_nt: TGTGCCAGTAGGGCACAGGGGGCAGGCACTGAAGCTTTCTTT
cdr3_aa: CASRAQGAGTEAFF

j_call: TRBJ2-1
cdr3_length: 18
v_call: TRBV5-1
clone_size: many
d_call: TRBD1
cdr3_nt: TGCGCCAGCAGCTGGAGTGGACAGGGATTGGACCTCGTCATTGAGCAGTTCTTC
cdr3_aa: CASSWSGQGLDLVIEQFF

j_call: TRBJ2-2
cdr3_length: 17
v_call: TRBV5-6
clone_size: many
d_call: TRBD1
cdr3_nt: TGTGCCAGCAGCTACGACAGACAATTGACAGGGCACGGGGAGCTGTTTTTT
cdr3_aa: CASSYDRQLTGHGELFF

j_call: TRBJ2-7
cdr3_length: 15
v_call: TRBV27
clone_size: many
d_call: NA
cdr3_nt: TGTGCCAGCAGTCTAATTGGGACGGTAGACTACGAGCAGTACTTC
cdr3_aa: CASSLIGTVDYEQYF